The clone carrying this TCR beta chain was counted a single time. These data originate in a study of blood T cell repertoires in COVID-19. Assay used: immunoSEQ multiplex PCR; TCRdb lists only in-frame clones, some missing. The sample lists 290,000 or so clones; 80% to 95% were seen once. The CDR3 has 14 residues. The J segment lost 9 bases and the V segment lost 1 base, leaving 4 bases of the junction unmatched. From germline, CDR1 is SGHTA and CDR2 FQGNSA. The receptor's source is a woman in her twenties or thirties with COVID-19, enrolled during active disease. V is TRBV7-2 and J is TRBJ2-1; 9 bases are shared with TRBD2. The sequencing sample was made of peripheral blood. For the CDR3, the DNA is TGTGCCAGCAGCTTAGGACTAGCGGCCGGTGAGCAGTTCTTC. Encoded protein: CASSLGLAAGEQFF.